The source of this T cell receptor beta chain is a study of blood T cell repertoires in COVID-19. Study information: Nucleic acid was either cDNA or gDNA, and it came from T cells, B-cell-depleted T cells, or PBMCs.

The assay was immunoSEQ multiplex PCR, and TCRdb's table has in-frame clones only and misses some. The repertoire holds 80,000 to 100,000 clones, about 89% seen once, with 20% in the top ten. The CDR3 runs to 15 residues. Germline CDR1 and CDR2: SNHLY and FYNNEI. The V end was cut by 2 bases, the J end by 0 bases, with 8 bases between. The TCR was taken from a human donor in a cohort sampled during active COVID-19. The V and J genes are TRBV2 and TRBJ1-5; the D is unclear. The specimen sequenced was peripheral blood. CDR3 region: CASSERRISNQPQHF. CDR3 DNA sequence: TGTGCCAGCAGTGAAAGGAGAATTAGCAATCAGCCCCAGCATTTT.